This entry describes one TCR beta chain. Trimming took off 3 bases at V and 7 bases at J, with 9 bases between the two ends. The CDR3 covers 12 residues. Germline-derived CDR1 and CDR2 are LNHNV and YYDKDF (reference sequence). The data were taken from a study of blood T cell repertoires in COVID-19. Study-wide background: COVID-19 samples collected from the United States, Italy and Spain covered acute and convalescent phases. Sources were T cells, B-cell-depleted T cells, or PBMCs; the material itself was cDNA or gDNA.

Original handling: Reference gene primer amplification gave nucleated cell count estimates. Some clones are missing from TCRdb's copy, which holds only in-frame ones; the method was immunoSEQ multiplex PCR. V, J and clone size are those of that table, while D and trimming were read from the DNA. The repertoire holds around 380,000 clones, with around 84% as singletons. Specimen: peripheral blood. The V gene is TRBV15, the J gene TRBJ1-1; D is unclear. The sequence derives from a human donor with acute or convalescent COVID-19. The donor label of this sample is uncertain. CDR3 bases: TGTGCCACCAGCAGTGCGGGATTTGAAGCTTTCTTT. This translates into CATSSAGFEAFF.